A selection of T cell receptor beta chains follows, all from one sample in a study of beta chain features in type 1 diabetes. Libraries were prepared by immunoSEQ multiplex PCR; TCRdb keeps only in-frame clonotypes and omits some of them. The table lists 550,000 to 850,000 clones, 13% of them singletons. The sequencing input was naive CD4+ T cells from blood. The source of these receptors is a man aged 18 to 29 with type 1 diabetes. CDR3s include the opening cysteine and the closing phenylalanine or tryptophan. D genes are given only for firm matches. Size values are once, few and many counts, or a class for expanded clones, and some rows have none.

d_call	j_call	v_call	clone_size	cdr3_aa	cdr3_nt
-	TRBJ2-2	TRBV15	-	CATRSRQVIPVRDTGELFF	TGTGCCACCAGGTCTAGGCAGGTTATCCCCGTTAGGGACACCGGGGAGCTGTTTTTT
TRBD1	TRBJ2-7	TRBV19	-	CASSRRQGTYEQYF	TGTGCCAGTAGTAGGCGACAGGGGACCTACGAGCAGTACTTC
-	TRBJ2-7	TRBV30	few	CAWSVNPTGDSEQYF	TGTGCCTGGAGTGTTAACCCGACAGGAGACTCCGAGCAGTACTTC
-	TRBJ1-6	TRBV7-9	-	CASSLVMGPNSPLHF	TGTGCCAGCAGCTTAGTAATGGGTCCTAATTCACCCCTCCACTTT
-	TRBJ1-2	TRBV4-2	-	CASSQDVAQGGDGYTF	TGTGCCAGCAGCCAAGATGTCGCGCAGGGCGGGGATGGCTACACCTTC
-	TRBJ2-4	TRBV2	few	CAQRPGTGKNIQYF	TGTGCCCAACGCCCCGGGACTGGGAAAAACATTCAGTACTTC
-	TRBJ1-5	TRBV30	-	CAWSVKGHSFQPQHF	TGTGCCTGGAGTGTAAAGGGACACTCGTTCCAGCCCCAGCATTTT
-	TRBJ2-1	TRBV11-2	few	CASSRTLSSYNEQFF	TGTGCCAGCAGCCGGACATTGAGCTCCTACAATGAGCAGTTCTTC
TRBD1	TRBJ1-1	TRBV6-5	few	CASSSRDRGIEAFF	TGTGCCAGCAGCAGCCGGGACAGGGGGATTGAAGCTTTCTTT
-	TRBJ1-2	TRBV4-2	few	CASSHLSGRNGYTF	TGTGCCAGCAGCCACCTCAGTGGGAGGAATGGCTACACCTTC
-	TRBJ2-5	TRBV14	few	CASSPGETQYF	TGTGCCAGCAGCCCAGGGGAGACCCAGTACTTC